These T cell receptor beta chains were read from a single sample in a study of cytomegalovirus exposure and HLA in healthy donors. Profiled with immunoSEQ multiplex PCR; TCRdb holds only in-frame clones, not every one. The table includes over 130,000 clones, approximately 60% detected once. Sequencing was performed on PBMCs. Receptor source: a woman aged 55 to 70 in good health and CMV-seropositive. The CDR3 runs from the conserved cysteine through the conserved F or W.

j_call: TRBJ2-7; v_call: TRBV7-8; cdr3_aa: CASSLGSPAIYYEQYF
j_call: TRBJ2-5; v_call: TRBV30; cdr3_aa: CAWSVFRGLETQYF
j_call: TRBJ2-1; v_call: TRBV5-1; cdr3_aa: CASSLGLAGYNEQFF
j_call: TRBJ1-2; v_call: TRBV7-9; cdr3_aa: CASSLERANYGYTF
j_call: TRBJ2-5; v_call: TRBV28; cdr3_aa: CASSLRLRETGETQYF
j_call: TRBJ1-4; v_call: TRBV2; cdr3_aa: CASSETGINEKLFF
j_call: TRBJ2-1; v_call: TRBV5-1; cdr3_aa: CASSWGLAGGSYNEQFF
j_call: TRBJ2-7; v_call: TRBV9; cdr3_aa: CASSHSGFSYEQYF
j_call: TRBJ2-1; v_call: TRBV7-9; cdr3_aa: CASSLAGGDHNEQFF
j_call: TRBJ1-5; v_call: TRBV9; cdr3_aa: CASSEGMWGNQPQHF
j_call: TRBJ1-3; v_call: TRBV28; cdr3_aa: CASRSEGNTIYF
j_call: TRBJ2-5; v_call: TRBV5-1; cdr3_aa: CASSNLTGRVTQYF
j_call: TRBJ2-2; v_call: TRBV5-1; cdr3_aa: CASSRDRGDGELFF
j_call: TRBJ2-7; v_call: TRBV5-6; cdr3_aa: CASSLGLAVYEQYF
j_call: TRBJ1-1; v_call: TRBV2; cdr3_aa: CASIALGESEAFF
j_call: TRBJ2-6; v_call: TRBV25-1; cdr3_aa: CASSDLGGAGSGANVLTF
j_call: TRBJ1-5; v_call: TRBV18; cdr3_aa: CASSQQQGSNQPQHF
j_call: TRBJ2-7; v_call: TRBV9; cdr3_aa: CASSPPDGTSGRISNEQYF
j_call: TRBJ2-1; v_call: TRBV5-1; cdr3_aa: CASSISQNNEQFF
j_call: TRBJ2-3; v_call: TRBV6-1; cdr3_aa: CASRAWTDTDTQYF
j_call: TRBJ1-1; v_call: TRBV21-1; cdr3_aa: CAGGDRNTEAFF
j_call: TRBJ1-1; v_call: TRBV19; cdr3_aa: CATRRPMNTEAFF
j_call: TRBJ2-1; v_call: TRBV7-3; cdr3_aa: CASSPGQGYNEQFF
j_call: TRBJ2-3; v_call: TRBV7-3; cdr3_aa: CASSFGGRGVTQYF
j_call: TRBJ2-1; v_call: TRBV6-5; cdr3_aa: CASSRGGPLYNEQFF